There are many counts of the clone carrying this T cell receptor (beta chain). The data stem from a study of early T cells in non-severe SARS-CoV-2 infection. Each CDR3 protein gets one entry after TCRdb re-called the 5' RACE reads with MiXCR. The sample contains some 66,000 distinct CDR3 sequences, 9.1% of which appear only once. This CDR3 is 14 amino acids long. The germline CDR1 and CDR2 sequences are SQVTM and ANQGSEA. The V end lost 3 bases, the J end lost 4 bases, and 16 bases lay between the germline ends. This receptor was taken from an adult who was a healthcare worker with PCR-confirmed SARS-CoV-2 infection or an uninfected control (not recorded which). J is TRBJ2-7 and V is TRBV29-1; possibly TRBD1 for D (6 bases). The sample was whole blood. CDR3 DNA sequence: TGCAGCGTTGATACCAGGGGCCCAAAGTACGAGCAGTACTTC. Translation: CSVDTRGPKYEQYF.